Given below is one T cell receptor (beta chain) in context. Its antigen is unknown. These data are taken from a study of cytomegalovirus exposure and HLA in healthy donors. Study results and limitations: In a later analysis, TCR beta V- and J-gene trimming showed a link to a missense DCLRE1C variant.

Amplification used 60 Vbeta primers and 13 Jbeta primers. Measured with immunoSEQ multiplex PCR; TCRdb has only the in-frame clones, and not every one. This table holds about 160,000 clones, around four fifths found once. The ends were cut back, 3 bases at V and 5 bases at J, with 10 bases in the middle. Germline CDR1 is SNHLY and CDR2 is FYNNEI. The CDR3 is 14 residues long. J is TRBJ1-4 and V is TRBV2; perhaps TRBD1 as D (5 bases). The receptor was isolated from a man aged 50-60 years in good health and CMV-seropositive. Sequencing was done on a sample of PBMCs. CDR3 sequence (DNA): TGTGCCAGCAGTGAGGGGCGGGGGAATGAAAAACTGTTTTTT. Protein product: CASSEGRGNEKLFF.